A selection of T cell receptor beta chains follows, all from one sample in a study of shared clonotypes between healthy human individuals. Assay used: immunoSEQ multiplex PCR; TCRdb lists only in-frame clones, some missing. The sample yields 1,500,000 or so clones, over 95% seen once. Sample: naive CD4+ T cells sorted from blood. Source of these receptors: a man aged 25-45 years in good health. Each CDR3 is given with its conserved first and last residue. A D gene is named only where the DNA matches it firmly. Part of the rows lack a size; the others show once, few, many or a class for expanded clones.

-	TRBJ2-1	TRBV7-7	-	CASSYARGNEQFF	TGTGCCAGCAGCTATGCCAGGGGCAATGAGCAGTTCTTC
-	TRBJ1-5	TRBV19	TRBD1	CASSGRDRVGNQPQHF	TGTGCCAGTAGTGGACGGGACAGGGTGGGCAATCAGCCCCAGCATTTT
once	TRBJ2-1	TRBV19	TRBD2	CASSIGPLAGVRNEQFF	TGTGCCAGTAGTATAGGACCCCTAGCGGGAGTGCGGAATGAGCAGTTCTTC
-	TRBJ2-5	TRBV4-3	-	CASSPSVQETQYF	TGCGCCAGCAGCCCTTCCGTCCAAGAGACCCAGTACTTC
-	TRBJ2-3	TRBV5-1	-	CASSYVAEPNTDTQYF	TGCGCCAGCAGCTATGTAGCGGAACCTAACACAGATACGCAGTATTTT
-	TRBJ2-5	TRBV4-3	TRBD1	CASSPGQDTPGETQYF	TGCGCCAGCAGCCCCGGACAGGACACCCCTGGAGAGACCCAGTACTTC
-	TRBJ2-1	TRBV19	TRBD2	CASSKPRGLAGYNEQFF	TGTGCCAGTAGTAAACCCCGAGGACTAGCGGGCTACAATGAGCAGTTCTTC
-	TRBJ2-7	TRBV6-5	TRBD2	CASSYFLTSGAQEQYF	TGTGCCAGCAGTTACTTCTTGACTAGCGGGGCCCAGGAGCAGTACTTC
-	TRBJ2-7	TRBV5-6	TRBD1	CASSPQGAREQYF	TGTGCCAGCAGTCCACAGGGGGCGCGGGAGCAGTACTTC
-	TRBJ2-7	TRBV18	TRBD1	CASSRTGTYEQYF	TGTGCCAGCTCACGGACAGGGACCTACGAGCAGTACTTC
-	TRBJ2-7	TRBV6-6	-	CASTTGSGLPYEQYF	TGTGCCAGCACCACAGGAAGCGGGCTCCCCTACGAGCAGTACTTC
-	TRBJ2-1	TRBV19	-	CASSPNPSYNEQFF	TGTGCCAGTAGTCCAAATCCCAGCTACAATGAGCAGTTCTTC
-	TRBJ1-5	TRBV19	-	CASSIKQGLGNQPQHF	TGTGCCAGTAGTATCAAACAGGGACTTGGCAATCAGCCCCAGCATTTT
-	TRBJ2-1	TRBV27	TRBD2	CASSPGSGGYNEQFF	TGTGCCAGCAGTCCCGGGAGCGGGGGGTACAATGAGCAGTTCTTC
-	TRBJ1-1	TRBV28	-	CASSRRNMNTEAFF	TGTGCCAGCAGTCGCAGGAACATGAACACTGAAGCTTTCTTT
-	TRBJ1-5	TRBV7-9	-	CASSQGTNGRNQPQHF	TGTGCCAGCAGCCAAGGGACAAACGGCCGGAATCAGCCCCAGCATTTT
-	TRBJ2-3	TRBV7-3	TRBD2	CASSRGTSGLSTDTQYF	TGTGCCAGCAGCCGGGGGACTAGCGGACTAAGCACAGATACGCAGTATTTT
-	TRBJ1-5	TRBV7-6	TRBD1	CASSRTGNQPQHF	TGTGCCAGCAGCCGGACAGGGAATCAGCCCCAGCATTTT
-	TRBJ2-7	TRBV11-2	-	CASSLGRFLTGEQYF	TGTGCCAGCAGCTTAGGCCGTTTTTTAACGGGAGAGCAGTACTTC
-	TRBJ2-7	TRBV11-2	TRBD1	CASSSRGTGTGSYEQYF	TGTGCCAGCAGCTCCAGGGGGACAGGGACAGGGTCCTACGAGCAGTACTTC
-	TRBJ2-1	TRBV28	-	CASTPGGIQYWGEQFF	TGTGCCAGCACTCCCGGGGGTATTCAATACTGGGGTGAGCAGTTCTTC
-	TRBJ1-4	TRBV14	-	CASSQAGTSREKLFF	TGTGCCAGCAGCCAAGCGGGGACTTCACGGGAAAAACTGTTTTTT
-	TRBJ2-7	TRBV15	TRBD2	CATSRAGAPNYEQYF	TGTGCCACCAGCAGGGCGGGAGCTCCTAACTACGAGCAGTACTTC
-	TRBJ2-1	TRBV10-3	TRBD2	CAIGGLAGVGNEQFF	TGTGCCATCGGAGGACTAGCGGGAGTGGGGAATGAGCAGTTCTTC
-	TRBJ2-3	TRBV28	-	CASRTPGSGSDTQYF	TGTGCCAGCAGAACCCCCGGGTCCGGCTCAGATACGCAGTATTTT
-	TRBJ2-1	TRBV27	TRBD2	CASSQRTSGRASNEQFF	TGTGCCAGCAGTCAACGGACTAGCGGGAGGGCCTCCAATGAGCAGTTCTTC
-	TRBJ2-3	TRBV18	-	CASSPQGNTDTQYF	TGTGCCAGCTCACCCCAGGGTAACACAGATACGCAGTATTTT
-	TRBJ1-1	TRBV2	-	CASRADGEAFF	TGTGCCAGCAGAGCGGACGGTGAAGCTTTCTTT
-	TRBJ2-4	TRBV11-1	-	CASSPGPGDIQYF	TGTGCCAGCAGCCCGGGCCCCGGTGACATTCAGTACTTC
-	TRBJ2-1	TRBV5-1	-	CASSPGGSDNEQFF	TGCGCCAGCAGCCCAGGGGGGAGTGACAATGAGCAGTTCTTC
-	TRBJ2-7	TRBV5-4	-	CASSLSNEQYF	TGTGCCAGCAGCTTAAGCAACGAGCAGTACTTC
-	TRBJ2-3	TRBV29-1	-	CSTIGRYTDTQYF	TGCAGCACCATAGGCAGGTACACAGATACGCAGTATTTT
few	TRBJ1-2	TRBV10-1	TRBD1	CASSEDRVYGYTF	TGCGCCAGCAGTGAGGACAGGGTTTATGGCTACACCTTC
-	TRBJ2-7	TRBV5-1	-	CASRFDAEGLDGQYF	TGCGCCAGCAGATTCGACGCTGAAGGCCTTGACGGGCAGTACTTC
-	TRBJ2-5	TRBV7-2	TRBD2	CASSERGLAGGETQYF	TGTGCCAGCAGCGAGAGAGGACTAGCGGGAGGGGAGACCCAGTACTTC
-	TRBJ2-5	TRBV25-1	-	CASSDWAMETQYF	TGTGCCAGCAGTGATTGGGCAATGGAGACCCAGTACTTC
-	TRBJ1-5	TRBV9	-	CASSTGLNQPQHF	TGTGCCAGCAGCACGGGGCTTAATCAGCCCCAGCATTTT
-	TRBJ2-3	TRBV6-7	-	CASSYQPTVRKSTDTQYF	TGTGCCAGCAGTTACCAACCAACGGTGCGGAAAAGCACAGATACGCAGTATTTT
-	TRBJ2-1	TRBV5-1	-	CASSFEPSNEQFF	TGCGCCAGCAGCTTTGAGCCTTCCAATGAGCAGTTCTTC
-	TRBJ2-3	TRBV11-2	-	CASSLATSKDTQYF	TGTGCCAGCAGCTTAGCAACTAGCAAGGATACGCAGTATTTT
-	TRBJ2-5	TRBV5-8	TRBD2	CASSLGREGGETQYF	TGTGCCAGCAGCTTGGGGCGGGAGGGTGGAGAGACCCAGTACTTC
-	TRBJ2-1	TRBV18	TRBD2	CASSPTGTSRSYNEQFF	TGTGCCAGCTCACCGACCGGGACTAGCCGCTCCTACAATGAGCAGTTCTTC
-	TRBJ1-4	TRBV10-3	-	CAISPGQSNEKLFF	TGTGCCATCAGTCCGGGACAATCTAATGAAAAACTGTTTTTT
-	TRBJ2-1	TRBV6-6	TRBD2	CASSSQTSGRMNEQFF	TGTGCCAGCAGTTCGCAGACTAGCGGGAGAATGAATGAGCAGTTCTTC
-	TRBJ2-7	TRBV28	-	CASSQGRYEQYF	TGTGCCAGCAGCCAGGGACGATACGAGCAGTACTTC
once	TRBJ1-4	TRBV4-1	TRBD1	CASSRRDSLNEKLFF	TGCGCCAGCAGCCGCCGGGACAGTCTAAATGAAAAACTGTTTTTT